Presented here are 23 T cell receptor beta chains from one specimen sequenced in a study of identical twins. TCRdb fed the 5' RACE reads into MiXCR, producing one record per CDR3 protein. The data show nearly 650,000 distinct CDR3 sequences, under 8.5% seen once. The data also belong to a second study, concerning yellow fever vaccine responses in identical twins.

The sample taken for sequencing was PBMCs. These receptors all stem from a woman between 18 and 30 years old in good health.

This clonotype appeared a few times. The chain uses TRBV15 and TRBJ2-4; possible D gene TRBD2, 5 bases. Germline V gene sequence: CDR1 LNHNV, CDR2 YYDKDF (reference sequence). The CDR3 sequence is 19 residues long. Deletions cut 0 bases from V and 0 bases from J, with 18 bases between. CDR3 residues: CATSRDPPTRVPAKNIQYF. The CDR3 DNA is TGTGCCACCAGCAGAGATCCCCCCACTAGGGTTCCAGCCAAAAACATTCAGTACTTC.

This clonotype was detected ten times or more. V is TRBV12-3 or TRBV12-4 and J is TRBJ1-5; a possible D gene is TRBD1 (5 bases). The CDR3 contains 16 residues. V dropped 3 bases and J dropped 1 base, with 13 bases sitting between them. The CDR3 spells CASSLGGTGSNQPQHF. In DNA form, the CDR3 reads TGTGCCAGCAGTTTGGGGGGGACGGGCAGCAATCAGCCCCAGCATTTT.

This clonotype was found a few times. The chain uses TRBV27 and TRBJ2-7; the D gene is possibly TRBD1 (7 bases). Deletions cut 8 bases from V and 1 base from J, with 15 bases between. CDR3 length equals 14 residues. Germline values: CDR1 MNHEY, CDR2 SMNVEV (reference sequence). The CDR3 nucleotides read TGTGCCAGCCCCCCGGGGGACAGATCCTACGAGCAGTACGTC. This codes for CASPPGDRSYEQYV.

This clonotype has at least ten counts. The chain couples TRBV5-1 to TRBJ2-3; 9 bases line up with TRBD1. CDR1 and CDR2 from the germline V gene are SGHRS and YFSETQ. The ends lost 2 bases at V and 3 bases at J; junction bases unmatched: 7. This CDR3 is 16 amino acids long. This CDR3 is CASSFGDRAVTDTQYF. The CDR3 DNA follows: TGCGCCAGCAGCTTCGGGGACAGGGCGGTTACAGATACGCAGTATTTT.

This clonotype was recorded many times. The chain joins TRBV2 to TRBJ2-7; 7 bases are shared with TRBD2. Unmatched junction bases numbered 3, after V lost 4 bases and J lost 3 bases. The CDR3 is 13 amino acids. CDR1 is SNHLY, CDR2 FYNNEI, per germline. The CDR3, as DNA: TGTGCCAGCAGTGGACTAGCTTACTACGAGCAGTACGTC. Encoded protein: CASSGLAYYEQYV.

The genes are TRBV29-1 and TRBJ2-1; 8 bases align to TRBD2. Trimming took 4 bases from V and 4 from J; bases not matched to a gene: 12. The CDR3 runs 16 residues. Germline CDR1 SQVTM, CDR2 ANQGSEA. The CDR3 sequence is CSVAPLSGGLYNEQFF. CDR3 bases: TGCAGCGTTGCCCCTCTGAGCGGGGGTTTATACAATGAGCAGTTCTTC.

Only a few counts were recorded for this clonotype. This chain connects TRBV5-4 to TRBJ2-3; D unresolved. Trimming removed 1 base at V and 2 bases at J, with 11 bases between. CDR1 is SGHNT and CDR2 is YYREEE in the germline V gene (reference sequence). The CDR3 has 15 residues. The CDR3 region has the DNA TGTGCCAGCAGCTTGAAGGTGGGGAACACAGATACGCAGTATTTT. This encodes CASSLKVGNTDTQYF.

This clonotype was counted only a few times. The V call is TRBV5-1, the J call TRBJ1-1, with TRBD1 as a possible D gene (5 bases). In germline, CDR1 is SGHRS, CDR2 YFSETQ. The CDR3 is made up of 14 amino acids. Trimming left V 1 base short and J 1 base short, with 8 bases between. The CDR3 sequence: CASSLSGQNTEAFF. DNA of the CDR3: TGCGCCAGCAGCTTGTCAGGACAGAACACTGAAGCTTTCTTT.

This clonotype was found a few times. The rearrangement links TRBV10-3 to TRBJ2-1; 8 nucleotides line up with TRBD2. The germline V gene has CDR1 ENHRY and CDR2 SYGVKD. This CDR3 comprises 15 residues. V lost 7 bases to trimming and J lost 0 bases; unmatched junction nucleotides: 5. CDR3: CAITSGHSSYNEQFF. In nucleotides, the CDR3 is TGTGCCATCACTAGCGGGCACAGCTCCTACAATGAGCAGTTCTTC.

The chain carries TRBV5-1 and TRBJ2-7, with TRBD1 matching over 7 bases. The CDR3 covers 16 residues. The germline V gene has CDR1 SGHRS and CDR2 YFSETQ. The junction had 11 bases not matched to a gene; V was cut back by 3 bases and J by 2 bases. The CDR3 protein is CASSSLPRQGPYEQYF. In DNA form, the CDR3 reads TGCGCCAGCAGCTCCTTACCTCGACAGGGTCCCTACGAGCAGTACTTC.

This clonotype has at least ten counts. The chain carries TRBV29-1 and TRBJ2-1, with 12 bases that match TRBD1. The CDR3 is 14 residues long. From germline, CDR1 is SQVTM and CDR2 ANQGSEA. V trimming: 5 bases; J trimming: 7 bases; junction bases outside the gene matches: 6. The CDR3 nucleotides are TGCAGCGTTTCCCCGGGACAGGGGGCGAATGAGCAGTTCTTC. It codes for CSVSPGQGANEQFF.

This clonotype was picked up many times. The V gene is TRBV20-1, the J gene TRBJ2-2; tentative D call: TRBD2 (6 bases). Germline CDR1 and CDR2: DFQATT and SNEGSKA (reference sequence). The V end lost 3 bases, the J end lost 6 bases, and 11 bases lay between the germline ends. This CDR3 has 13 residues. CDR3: CSASGSLPGELFF. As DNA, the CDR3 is TGCAGTGCTAGCGGGAGTCTCCCCGGGGAGCTGTTTTTT.

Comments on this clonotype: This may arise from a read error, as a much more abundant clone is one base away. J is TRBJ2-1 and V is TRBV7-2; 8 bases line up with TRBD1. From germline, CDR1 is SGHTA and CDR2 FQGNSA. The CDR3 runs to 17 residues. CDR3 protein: CASSFPSGQVSYNVQFF. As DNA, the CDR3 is TGTGCCAGCAGCTTTCCGTCGGGACAGGTCTCCTACAATGTGCAGTTCTTC.

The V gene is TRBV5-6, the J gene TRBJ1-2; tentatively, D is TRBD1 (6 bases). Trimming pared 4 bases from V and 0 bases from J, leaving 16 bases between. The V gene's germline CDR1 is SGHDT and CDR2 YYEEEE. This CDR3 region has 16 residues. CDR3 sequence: CASSPYNREANYGYTF. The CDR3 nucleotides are TGTGCCAGCAGCCCCTACAACAGGGAAGCTAACTATGGCTACACCTTC.

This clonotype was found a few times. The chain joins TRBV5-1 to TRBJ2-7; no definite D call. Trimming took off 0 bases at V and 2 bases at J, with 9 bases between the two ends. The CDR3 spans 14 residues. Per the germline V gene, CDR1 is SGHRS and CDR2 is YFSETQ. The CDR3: CASSLVAGTYEQYF. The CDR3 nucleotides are TGCGCCAGCAGCTTGGTAGCAGGCACCTACGAGCAGTACTTC.

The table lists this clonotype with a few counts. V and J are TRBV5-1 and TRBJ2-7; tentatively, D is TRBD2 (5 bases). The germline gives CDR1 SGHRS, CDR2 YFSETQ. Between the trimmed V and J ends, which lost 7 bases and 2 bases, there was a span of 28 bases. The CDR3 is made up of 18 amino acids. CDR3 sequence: CASLRSPLTTERTYEQYV. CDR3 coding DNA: TGCGCCAGCCTACGAAGTCCCCTGACTACTGAGCGGACCTACGAGCAGTACGTC.

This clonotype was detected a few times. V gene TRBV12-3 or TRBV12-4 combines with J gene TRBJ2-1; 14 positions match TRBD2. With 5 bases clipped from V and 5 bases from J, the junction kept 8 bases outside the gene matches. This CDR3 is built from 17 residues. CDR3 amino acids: CASSPTPGLAGDNEQFF. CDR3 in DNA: TGTGCCAGCAGTCCGACTCCGGGACTAGCGGGAGACAATGAGCAGTTCTTC.

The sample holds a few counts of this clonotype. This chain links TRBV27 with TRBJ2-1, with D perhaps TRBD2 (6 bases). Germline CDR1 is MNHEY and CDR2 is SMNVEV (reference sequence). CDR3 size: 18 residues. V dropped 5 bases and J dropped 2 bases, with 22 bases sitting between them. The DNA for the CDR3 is TGTGCCAGCAGTAAATCCTCGATTCGGGAGTACCCCTACAATGAGCAGTTCTTC. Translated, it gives CASSKSSIREYPYNEQFF.

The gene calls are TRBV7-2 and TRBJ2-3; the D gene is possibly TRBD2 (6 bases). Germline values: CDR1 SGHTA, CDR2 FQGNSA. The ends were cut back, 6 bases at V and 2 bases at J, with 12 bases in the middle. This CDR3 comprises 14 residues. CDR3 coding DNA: TGTGCCAGCAGGTGGAGGGTTACCACAGATACGCAGTATTTT. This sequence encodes CASRWRVTTDTQYF.

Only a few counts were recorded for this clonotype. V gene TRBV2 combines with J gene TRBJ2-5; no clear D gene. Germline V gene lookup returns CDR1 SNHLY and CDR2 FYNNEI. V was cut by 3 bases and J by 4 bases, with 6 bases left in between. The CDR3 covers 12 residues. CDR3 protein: CASSDRPETQYF. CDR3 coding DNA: TGTGCCAGCAGTGACAGGCCAGAGACCCAGTACTTC. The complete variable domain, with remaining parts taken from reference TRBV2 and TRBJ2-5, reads EPEVTQTPSHQVTQMGQEVILRCVPISNHLYFYWYRQILGQKVEFLVSFYNNEISEKSEIFDDQFSVERPDGSNFTLKIRSTKLEDSAMYFCASSDRPETQYFGPGTRLLVL.

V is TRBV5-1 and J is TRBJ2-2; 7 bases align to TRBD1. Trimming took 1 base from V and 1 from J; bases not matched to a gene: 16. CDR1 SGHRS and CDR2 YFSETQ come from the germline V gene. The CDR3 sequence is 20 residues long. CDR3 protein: CASSLTGDGYGVENTGELFF. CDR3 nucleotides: TGCGCCAGCAGCTTGACAGGGGACGGATATGGGGTAGAGAACACCGGGGAGCTGTTTTTT.

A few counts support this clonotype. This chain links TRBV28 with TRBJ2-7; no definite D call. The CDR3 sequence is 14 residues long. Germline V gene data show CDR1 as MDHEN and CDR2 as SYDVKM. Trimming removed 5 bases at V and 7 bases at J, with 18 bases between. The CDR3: CASSIGLQPREQYV. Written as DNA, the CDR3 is TGTGCCAGCAGTATTGGGCTCCAACCTCGGGAGCAGTACGTC.

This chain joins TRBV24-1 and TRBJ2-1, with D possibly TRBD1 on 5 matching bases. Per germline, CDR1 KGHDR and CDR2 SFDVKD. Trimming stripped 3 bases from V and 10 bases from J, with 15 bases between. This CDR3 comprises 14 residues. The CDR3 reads CATSDAARAGEQFF. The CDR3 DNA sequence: TGTGCCACCAGTGATGCCGCCAGGGCAGGGGAGCAGTTCTTC.